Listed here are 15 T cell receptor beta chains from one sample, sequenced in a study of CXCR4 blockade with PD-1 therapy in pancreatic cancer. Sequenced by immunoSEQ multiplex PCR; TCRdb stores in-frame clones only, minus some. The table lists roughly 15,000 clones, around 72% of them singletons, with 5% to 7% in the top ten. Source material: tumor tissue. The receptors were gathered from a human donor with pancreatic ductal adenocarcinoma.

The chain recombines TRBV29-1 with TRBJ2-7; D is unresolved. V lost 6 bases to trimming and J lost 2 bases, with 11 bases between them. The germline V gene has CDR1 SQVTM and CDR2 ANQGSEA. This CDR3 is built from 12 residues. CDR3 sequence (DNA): TGCAGCGTGGAGTTGGTTCCCTACGAGCAGTACTTC. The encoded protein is CSVELVPYEQYF.

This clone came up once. This CDR3 reads CAWRAAAVNEKLFF. Here the CDR3 DNA reads TGTGCCTGGAGAGCGGCGGCCGTTAATGAAAAACTGTTTTTT. The rearrangement uses TRBV30 and TRBJ1-4, with no clear D. The germline V gene has CDR1 GTSNPN and CDR2 SVGIG (reference sequence). This CDR3 has 14 amino acids. V lost 3 bases and J lost 4, with 12 bases in between.

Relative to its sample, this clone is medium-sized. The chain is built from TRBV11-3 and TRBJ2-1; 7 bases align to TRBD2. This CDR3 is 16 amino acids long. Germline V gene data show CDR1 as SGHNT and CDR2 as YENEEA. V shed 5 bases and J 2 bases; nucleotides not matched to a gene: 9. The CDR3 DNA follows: TGTGCCAGCAGCCCGCAGACTAGCCTTACCTACAATGAGCAGTTCTTC. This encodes CASSPQTSLTYNEQFF.

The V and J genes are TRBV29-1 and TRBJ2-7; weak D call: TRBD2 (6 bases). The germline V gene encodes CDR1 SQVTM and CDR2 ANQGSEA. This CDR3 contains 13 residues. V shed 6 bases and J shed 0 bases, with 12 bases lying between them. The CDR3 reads CSVGGESSYEQYF. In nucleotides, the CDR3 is TGCAGCGTAGGAGGGGAGAGCTCCTACGAGCAGTACTTC.

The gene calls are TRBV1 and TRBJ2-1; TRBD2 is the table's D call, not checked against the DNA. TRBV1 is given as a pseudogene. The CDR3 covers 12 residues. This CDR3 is CARNHHTSEQFF. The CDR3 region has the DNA TGCGCCAGGAATCACCATACGAGTGAGCAGTTCTTC.

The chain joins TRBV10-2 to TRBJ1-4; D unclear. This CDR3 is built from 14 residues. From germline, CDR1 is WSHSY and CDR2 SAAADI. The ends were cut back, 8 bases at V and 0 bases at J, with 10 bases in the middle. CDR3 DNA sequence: TGCGCCAGCCATACGGTTGCAACTAATGAAAAACTGTTTTTT. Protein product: CASHTVATNEKLFF.

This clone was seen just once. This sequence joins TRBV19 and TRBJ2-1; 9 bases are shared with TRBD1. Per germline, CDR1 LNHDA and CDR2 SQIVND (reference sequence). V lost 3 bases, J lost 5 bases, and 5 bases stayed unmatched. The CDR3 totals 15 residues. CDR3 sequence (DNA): TGTGCCAGTAGTATCCGGGACAGGGACCACAATGAGCAGTTCTTC. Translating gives CASSIRDRDHNEQFF.

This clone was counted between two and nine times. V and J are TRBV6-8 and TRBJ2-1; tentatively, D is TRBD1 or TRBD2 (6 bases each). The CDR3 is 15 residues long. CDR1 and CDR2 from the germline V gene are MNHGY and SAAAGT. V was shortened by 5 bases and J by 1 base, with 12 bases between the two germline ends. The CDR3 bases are TGTGCCAGCAGTCGAGAGGGGGGATCCTACAATGAGCAGTTCTTC. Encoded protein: CASSREGGSYNEQFF.

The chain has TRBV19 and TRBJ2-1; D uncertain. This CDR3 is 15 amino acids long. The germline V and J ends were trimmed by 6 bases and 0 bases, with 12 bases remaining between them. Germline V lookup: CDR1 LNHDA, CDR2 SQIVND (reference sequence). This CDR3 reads CASSEYYRSYNEQFF. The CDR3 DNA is TGTGCCAGTAGCGAATACTACCGCTCCTACAATGAGCAGTTCTTC.

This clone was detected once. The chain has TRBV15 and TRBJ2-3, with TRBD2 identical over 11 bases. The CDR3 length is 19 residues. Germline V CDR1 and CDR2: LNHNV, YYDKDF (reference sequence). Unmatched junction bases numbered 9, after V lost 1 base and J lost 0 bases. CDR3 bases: TGTGCCACCAGCAGAGTTAGGCTAGCGGGAGGACCTAGCACAGATACGCAGTATTTT. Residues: CATSRVRLAGGPSTDTQYF.

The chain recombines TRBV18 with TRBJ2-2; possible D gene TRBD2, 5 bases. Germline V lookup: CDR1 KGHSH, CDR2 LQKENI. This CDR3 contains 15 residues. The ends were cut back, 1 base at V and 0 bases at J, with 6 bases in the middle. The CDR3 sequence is CASSPRTSNTGELFF. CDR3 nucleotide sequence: TGTGCCAGCTCACCACGGACTTCGAACACCGGGGAGCTGTTTTTT.

CDR3 in amino acids: CSVEVLSGGLREKLFF. CDR3 nucleotides: TGCAGCGTTGAAGTTCTGTCAGGGGGCCTGCGTGAAAAACTGTTTTTT. The chain recombines TRBV29-1 with TRBJ1-4; 8 bases map to TRBD1. The CDR3 covers 16 residues. Per the germline V gene, CDR1 is SQVTM and CDR2 is ANQGSEA. With V trimmed by 1 base and J by 7 bases, 11 bases remained unmatched.

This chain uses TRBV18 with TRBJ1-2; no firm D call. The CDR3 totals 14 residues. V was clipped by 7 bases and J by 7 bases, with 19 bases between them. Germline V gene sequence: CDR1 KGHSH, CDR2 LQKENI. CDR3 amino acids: CASYTGADVGGYTF. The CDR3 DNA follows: TGTGCCAGCTATACCGGAGCGGACGTTGGTGGCTACACCTTC.

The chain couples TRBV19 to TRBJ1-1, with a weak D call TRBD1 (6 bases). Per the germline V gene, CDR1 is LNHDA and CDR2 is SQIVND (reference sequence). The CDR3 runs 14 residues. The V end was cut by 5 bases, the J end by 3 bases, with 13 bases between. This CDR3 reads CASSLQGRDTEAFF. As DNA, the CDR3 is TGTGCCAGTAGTTTACAGGGACGGGACACTGAAGCTTTCTTT.

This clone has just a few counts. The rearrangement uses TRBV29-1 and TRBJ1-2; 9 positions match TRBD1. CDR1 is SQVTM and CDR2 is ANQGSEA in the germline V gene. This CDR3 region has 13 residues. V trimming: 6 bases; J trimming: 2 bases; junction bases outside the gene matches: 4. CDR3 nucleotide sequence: TGCAGCGTGGAGGGACAGGGCAACTATGGCTACACCTTC. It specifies CSVEGQGNYGYTF.